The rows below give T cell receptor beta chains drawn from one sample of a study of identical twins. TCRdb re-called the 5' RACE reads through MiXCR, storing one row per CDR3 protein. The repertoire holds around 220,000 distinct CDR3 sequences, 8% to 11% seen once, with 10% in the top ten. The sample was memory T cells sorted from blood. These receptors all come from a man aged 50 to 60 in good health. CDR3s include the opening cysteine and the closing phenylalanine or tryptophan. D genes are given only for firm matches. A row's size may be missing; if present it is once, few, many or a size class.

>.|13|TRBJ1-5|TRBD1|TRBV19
TGTGCCACTACGACAGGGTTCAATCAGCCCCAGCATTTT
CATTTGFNQPQHF
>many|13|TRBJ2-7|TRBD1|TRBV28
TGTGCCAGCAGTTTAACAGGGGTGTACGAGCAGTACTTC
CASSLTGVYEQYF
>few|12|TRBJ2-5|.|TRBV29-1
TGCAGCGTTTCGGGGTACCAAGAGACCCAGTACTTC
CSVSGYQETQYF
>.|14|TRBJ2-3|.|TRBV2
TGTGCCAGCAGTGACCGGTTGCGCACAGATACGCAGTATTTT
CASSDRLRTDTQYF
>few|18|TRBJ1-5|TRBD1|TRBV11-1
TGTGCCAGCAGCCGAGACAGGGGGCAAGGGTATAGCAATCAGCCCCAGCATTTT
CASSRDRGQGYSNQPQHF
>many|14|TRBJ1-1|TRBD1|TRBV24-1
TGTGCCACCAGTGATTTTAATGAGGGGGCTAAAGCTTTCTTT
CATSDFNEGAKAFF
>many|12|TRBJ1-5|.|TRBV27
TGTGCCAGCAGTAATCCGGGAGGACCCCAGCATTTT
CASSNPGGPQHF
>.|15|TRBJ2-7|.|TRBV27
TGTGCCAGCAGTTCCCGGGATAGAGGGGACTACGAGCAGTACTTC
CASSSRDRGDYEQYF
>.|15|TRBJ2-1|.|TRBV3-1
TGTGCCAGCAGCCAGAGCCTCTACTCCTACAATGAGCAGTTCTTC
CASSQSLYSYNEQFF
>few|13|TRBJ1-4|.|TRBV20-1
TGCAGTGCTAGTTCAACCCGCAAAGAAAAACTGTTTTTT
CSASSTRKEKLFF
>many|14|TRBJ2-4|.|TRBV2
TGTGCCAGCAGTGACGGAGGGGCCAAAAACATTCAGTACTTC
CASSDGGAKNIQYF
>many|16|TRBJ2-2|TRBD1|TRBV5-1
TGCGCCAGCAGCTTGGTGCAGGGGGCTTACACCGGGGAGCTGTTTTTT
CASSLVQGAYTGELFF
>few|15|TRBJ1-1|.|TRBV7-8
TGTGCCAGCAGCTTAGCGCGGGGGGGAGGCGCTGAAGCTTTCTTT
CASSLARGGGAEAFF
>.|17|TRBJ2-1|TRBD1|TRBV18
TGTGCCAGCTCACCCGGGACAGGGTCCGGGTCCTACAATGAGCAGTTCTTC
CASSPGTGSGSYNEQFF
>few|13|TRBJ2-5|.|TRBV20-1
TGCAGTGCTCCTCCCCGGGGGGCAGAGACCCAGTACTTC
CSAPPRGAETQYF
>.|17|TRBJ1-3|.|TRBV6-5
TGTGCCAGCAGTTACTCTTGGTCTGTTAGCTCTGGAAACACCATATATTTT
CASSYSWSVSSGNTIYF
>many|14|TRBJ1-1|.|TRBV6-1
TGTGCCAGCAGCCCGATAGTCAGGGGAACTGAAGCTTTCTTT
CASSPIVRGTEAFF
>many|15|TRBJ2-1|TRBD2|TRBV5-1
TGCGCCAGCAGCTTTTTAGCGGGAGCCCTTAATGAGCAGTTCTTC
CASSFLAGALNEQFF
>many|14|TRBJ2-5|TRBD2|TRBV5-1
TGCGCCAGCAGGCCTAGCGGCGCGGGGGAGACCCAGTACTTC
CASRPSGAGETQYF